Listed below are T cell receptor beta chains from one sample, sequenced in a study of immune evolution from preneoplasia to lung adenocarcinoma. Data came from immunoSEQ multiplex PCR; TCRdb stores just in-frame clones and leaves some out. The profile covers some 3,600 clones, with 70% to 80% appearing a single time and around 12% taken by the ten largest. The sequencing input was FFPE adjacent normal lung tissue. The source is a person between 70 and 80 years old with lung adenocarcinoma. CDR3s include the opening cysteine and the closing phenylalanine or tryptophan. D genes are given only for firm matches. The listing skips clone size in some rows; elsewhere it reads once, few, many or a size class.

-	TRBJ2-5	-	TRBV7-9	TGTGCCAGCAGCTTAGGGTCCGCAGGGCCGGAGACCCAGTACTTC	CASSLGSAGPETQYF
-	TRBJ1-4	-	TRBV28	TGTGCCAGCAGTTTGGGGAGTGCGCCTAATGAAAAACTGTTTTTT	CASSLGSAPNEKLFF
TRBD2	TRBJ2-1	-	TRBV2	TGTGCCAGCCGGTCGGGGGGGGACAATGAGCAGTTCTTC	CASRSGGDNEQFF
TRBD2	TRBJ2-5	-	TRBV7-2	TGTGCCAGCAGCCCGACCGGGACTACCAGAGAGACCCAGTACTTC	CASSPTGTTRETQYF
-	TRBJ1-1	-	TRBV19	TGTGCCAGTAGCTGGGGTACAGGGCGGTACACTGAAGCTTTCTTT	CASSWGTGRYTEAFF
TRBD1	TRBJ2-7	-	TRBV7-6	TGTGCCAGCAGCCGACAGGGTTCCTACGAGCAGTACTTC	CASSRQGSYEQYF
-	TRBJ2-2	-	TRBV5-6	TGTGCCAGCAGCCTGGGGACACAGAACACCGGGGAGCTGTTTTTT	CASSLGTQNTGELFF
-	TRBJ2-7	-	TRBV28	TGTGCCAGCAAACGGGAATCCTACGAGCAGTACTTC	CASKRESYEQYF
-	TRBJ2-3	-	TRBV6-6	TGTGCCAGCAGTTACTCGACAGCCGCTAGCACAGATACGCAGTATTTT	CASSYSTAASTDTQYF
-	TRBJ2-5	-	TRBV29-1	TGCAGCGTTGTGAAACAGGGAGGGCCCAAAGAGACCCAGTACTTC	CSVVKQGGPKETQYF
TRBD1	TRBJ2-7	-	TRBV25-1	TGTGCCAGCGGGGACAGGCCCTACGAGCAGTACTTC	CASGDRPYEQYF
TRBD1	TRBJ2-2	-	TRBV7-3	TGTGCCAGCAGCTCGACAGGGGCCGACACCGGGGAGCTGTTTTTT	CASSSTGADTGELFF
TRBD1	TRBJ1-1	few	TRBV30	TGTGCCTGGTTTTACCGGGACAGGGACGGGAAGACGGAGAACACTGAAGCTTTCTTT	CAWFYRDRDGKTENTEAFF
TRBD2	TRBJ2-3	-	TRBV19	TGTGCCAGCCGACTAGCGGGCGCAGATACGCAGTATTTT	CASRLAGADTQYF
-	TRBJ2-2	-	TRBV7-8	TGTGCCAGCAGCTTAATCCGGGCGGGGACCGGGGAGCTGTTTTTT	CASSLIRAGTGELFF
TRBD2	TRBJ2-7	-	TRBV14	TGTGCCAGCAGCCAAGGACCGGGACTAGAGGGGTACGAGCAGTACTTC	CASSQGPGLEGYEQYF
-	TRBJ1-1	few	TRBV18	TGTGCCAGCTCACCTGCGAGGCCGAACACTGAAGCTTTCTTT	CASSPARPNTEAFF
TRBD1	TRBJ2-3	-	TRBV29-1	TGCAGCGTGACACAACAGGGGAGTCGCACAGATACGCAGTATTTT	CSVTQQGSRTDTQYF
-	TRBJ2-5	few	TRBV11-2	TGTGCCAGCAGCTTAGCGGGCAGGGCGGAGACCCAGTACTTC	CASSLAGRAETQYF
TRBD2	TRBJ2-2	few	TRBV28	TGTGCCAGCAGTGCCCCTGGACTAGCGGTGACCGGGGAGCTGTTTTTT	CASSAPGLAVTGELFF
-	TRBJ2-7	-	TRBV6-6	TGTGCCAGCAGTACCCCCCCAGCCTACGAGCAGTACTTC	CASSTPPAYEQYF
-	TRBJ2-7	-	TRBV30	TGTGCCTGGAGTGAATCTGGTCCCTACGAGCAGTACTTC	CAWSESGPYEQYF
-	TRBJ2-5	few	TRBV7-2	TGTGCCAGCAGCCGGAACAGGGCTTTGGAGACCCAGTACTTC	CASSRNRALETQYF
TRBD2	TRBJ2-7	-	TRBV7-2	TGTGCCAGCAGCTTGGAGGGGACTAGCGAATTCGAGCAGTACTTC	CASSLEGTSEFEQYF
TRBD2	TRBJ2-1	-	TRBV4-3	TGCGCCAGCAGCCTGGACCTGGGACTAGCGGGAGAAGGTGAGCAGTTCTTC	CASSLDLGLAGEGEQFF
-	TRBJ1-4	once	TRBV28	TGTGCCAGCAGTCTCCCTTACGGTGGTGAAAAACTGTTTTTT	CASSLPYGGEKLFF
-	TRBJ2-2	-	TRBV6-1	TGTGCCAGCAGTGAACTGAGGGGAACCGGGGAGCTGTTTTTT	CASSELRGTGELFF
-	TRBJ1-1	-	TRBV10-3	TGTGCCATCAGCTACGACGCCCCGGGGACTGAAGCTTTCTTT	CAISYDAPGTEAFF
-	TRBJ1-1	few	TRBV27	TGTGCCAGCAGTTTCCTATACACCCCCCACACTGAAGCTTTCTTT	CASSFLYTPHTEAFF
-	TRBJ2-5	-	TRBV21-1	TGTGCCAGCAGCTTAGCGGGAGGGCAAGAGACCCAGTACTTC	CASSLAGGQETQYF
-	TRBJ1-2	-	TRBV7-8	TGTGCCAGCAGCCGTACGACAGGCCATGGCTACACCTTC	CASSRTTGHGYTF
-	TRBJ2-2	-	TRBV7-3	TGTGCCAGCAGCCAAAATGGGGGTTCCACCGGGGAGCTGTTTTTT	CASSQNGGSTGELFF
-	TRBJ1-1	-	TRBV27	TGTGCCAGCAGTCACAACAAGAACACTGAAGCTTTCTTT	CASSHNKNTEAFF
-	TRBJ2-6	-	TRBV11-2	TGTGCCAGCAGCCAACAGCCCTCTGGGGCCAACGTCCTGACTTTC	CASSQQPSGANVLTF
-	TRBJ1-5	-	TRBV6-5	TGTGCCACCAACCCTAGCGGGTCCAATCAGCCCCAGCATTTT	CATNPSGSNQPQHF
-	TRBJ2-7	-	TRBV2	TGTGCCAGCAGCTACTCCTACGAGCAGTACTTC	CASSYSYEQYF
TRBD1	TRBJ2-7	few	TRBV7-3	TGTGCCAGCAGCTTAGCAGGGGGCGCATCTACCTACGAGCAGTACTTC	CASSLAGGASTYEQYF
-	TRBJ2-7	hyperexpanded	TRBV23-1	TGCGCCAGCAGTCAATCAGCCCGGGGTAGGATCCCCTACGAGCAGTACTTC	CASSQSARGRIPYEQYF
-	TRBJ2-7	-	TRBV7-6	TGTGCCAGCAGCCTGAAAAGCTCCTACGAGCAGTACTTC	CASSLKSSYEQYF
-	TRBJ2-5	-	TRBV6-1	TGTGCCAGCAGCAGCGGCGGGTGGCAAGAGACCCAGTACTTC	CASSSGGWQETQYF
TRBD1	TRBJ1-2	-	TRBV5-4	TGTGCCAGCAGCTTACTCGAACAGGGGCAATATGGCTACACCTTC	CASSLLEQGQYGYTF
TRBD1	TRBJ1-1	once	TRBV5-1	TGCGCCAGCAGCGCCCACAGGGGACTGAACACTGAAGCTTTCTTT	CASSAHRGLNTEAFF
-	TRBJ2-5	-	TRBV29-1	TGCAGCGTTGAAGGCAGGGAATGGGAGACCCAGTACTTC	CSVEGREWETQYF
TRBD1	TRBJ2-7	-	TRBV29-1	TGCAGCGTTGGCGCAGGGGGCTCCTACTACGAGCAGTACTTC	CSVGAGGSYYEQYF
-	TRBJ2-1	large	TRBV10-3	TGTGCCATCAGTGAGTCGGCGCAACCGCCCTACAATGAGCAGTTCTTC	CAISESAQPPYNEQFF
TRBD2	TRBJ2-1	-	TRBV19	TGTGCCAGTAGTATCCAACTAGCGGGAGGGCCGGGGAATGAGCAGTTCTTC	CASSIQLAGGPGNEQFF
-	TRBJ1-4	-	TRBV28	TGTGCCAGCAGTCCGCCCCGGGGAAAACTGTTTTTT	CASSPPRGKLFF
TRBD1	TRBJ1-2	-	TRBV4-1	TGCGCCAGCAGCTTCCAGACAGGGGCCACCTTGGGTGGCTACACCTTC	CASSFQTGATLGGYTF
-	TRBJ2-5	-	TRBV28	TGTGCCAGCAGTGAGACCGGCGGGTGGGAGACCCAGTACTTC	CASSETGGWETQYF
TRBD1	TRBJ1-5	large	TRBV19	TGTGCCAGTGGCAAGACAGGGGGCTTCTATCAGCCCCAGCATTTT	CASGKTGGFYQPQHF
TRBD1	TRBJ2-5	-	TRBV6-5	TGTGCCAGCAGGAACAGGGGGAGTTTACAAGAGACCCAGTACTTC	CASRNRGSLQETQYF
TRBD1	TRBJ1-3	once	TRBV28	TGTGCCAGCAGTCCCGGGGACAGGGCAGGAAACACCATATATTTT	CASSPGDRAGNTIYF
-	TRBJ2-1	-	TRBV19	TGTGCCAGTACGATTCAGGATGAGCAGTTCTTC	CASTIQDEQFF
TRBD1	TRBJ2-1	-	TRBV29-1	TGCAGCGTTGTCGGTTTCGGACAGGGGGCCAATGAGCAGTTCTTC	CSVVGFGQGANEQFF
-	TRBJ1-1	-	TRBV28	TGTGCCAGCACCCTCCCCGGGGGCATGAACACTGAAGCTTTCTTT	CASTLPGGMNTEAFF
-	TRBJ2-7	-	TRBV7-6	TGTGCCAGCAGCTTAGTAGTAGGGGCCGAGCAGTACTTC	CASSLVVGAEQYF
-	TRBJ1-5	few	TRBV4-1	TGCGCCAGCAGCCTCACTGCAGGGGTAGGCGGTCAGCCCCAGCATTTT	CASSLTAGVGGQPQHF
-	TRBJ2-7	-	TRBV19	TGTGCCAGTAGTTCTAGCGAACCCCACGAGCAGTACTTC	CASSSSEPHEQYF
-	TRBJ1-2	few	TRBV6-1	TGTGCCAGCAGTGAAGCGGCAGGGGCAAACTATGGCTACACCTTC	CASSEAAGANYGYTF
-	TRBJ2-7	-	TRBV7-6	TGTGCCAGCAGCTTATTTAGAGGGTACGAGCAGTACTTC	CASSLFRGYEQYF